This T cell receptor beta chain emerged from a study of glioma-infiltrating T cells. There are 15 residues in the CDR3. V lost 5 bases, J lost 2 bases, and 5 bases stayed unmatched. Germline loops: CDR1 MNHEY, CDR2 SMNVEV (reference sequence). Amplification of TCR alpha and beta CDR3 regions from RNA used iRepertoire nested multiplex PCR. TCRdb re-derived calls from the multiplex PCR reads in MiXCR, one entry per CDR3 protein. The sample holds around 20,000 distinct CDR3 sequences, roughly 24% seen once. There are many counts of this clonotype. The TCR was taken from a human donor with low-grade glioma or glioblastoma, undergoing nonglioma brain surgery, or in good health (not recorded which). The V and J genes are TRBV27 and TRBJ2-1, with TRBD2 identical over 8 bases. Material for sequencing was glioma tissue, nonneoplastic brain tissue, or PBMCs (not recorded which). Written as DNA, the CDR3 is TGTGCCAGCAGTCTTAGCGGGAATACCTACAATGAGCAGTTCTTC. Amino acid sequence: CASSLSGNTYNEQFF.